The clone carrying this T cell receptor (beta chain) showed up just a few times. Its antigen is not identified. This entry belongs to a study of beta chain features in type 1 diabetes. Study-level results: When Type 1 diabetes patients were examined, their TCRB CDR3s proved moderately but significantly shorter in all four CD4+ subsets. Patients with type 1 diabetes carried fewer insertions and had more deletions at their VDJ junctions. It was possible that PCR favored shorter templates, equally so in patients and controls.

Each population that was sorted was more than 98% pure. All of the isolated RNA was reverse transcribed, so expressed TCRB transcripts were sequenced. This table comes from immunoSEQ multiplex PCR, and its TCRdb copy is limited to in-frame clones, with some not included. The table lists 400,000 to 500,000 clones, around 13% of them singletons, with roughly 0.04% in the top ten. This CDR3 has 13 residues. Germline assignment: CDR1 GTSNPN and CDR2 SVGIG (reference sequence). The germline V and J ends were trimmed by 0 bases and 5 bases, with 10 bases remaining between them. The TCR originated in a man between 25 and 39 years old in good health. This rearrangement joins TRBV30 to TRBJ1-2, with D perhaps matching TRBD1 (5 bases). The specimen sequenced was naive CD4+ T cells from blood. The CDR3, as DNA: TGTGCCTGGAGTGTAACGGGACGGTATGGCTACACCTTC. This translates into CAWSVTGRYGYTF.